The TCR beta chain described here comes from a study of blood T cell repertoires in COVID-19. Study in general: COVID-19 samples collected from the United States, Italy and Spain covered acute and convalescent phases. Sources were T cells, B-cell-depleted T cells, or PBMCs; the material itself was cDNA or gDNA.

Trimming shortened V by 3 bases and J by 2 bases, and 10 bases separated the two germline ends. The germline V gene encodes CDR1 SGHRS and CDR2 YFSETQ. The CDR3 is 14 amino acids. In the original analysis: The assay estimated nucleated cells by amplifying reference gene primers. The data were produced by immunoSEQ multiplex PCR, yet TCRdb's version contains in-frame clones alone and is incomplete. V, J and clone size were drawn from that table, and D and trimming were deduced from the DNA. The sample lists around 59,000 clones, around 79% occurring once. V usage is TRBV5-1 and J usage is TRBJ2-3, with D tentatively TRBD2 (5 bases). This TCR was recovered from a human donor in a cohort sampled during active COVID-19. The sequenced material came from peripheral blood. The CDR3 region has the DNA TGCGCCAGCAGCTCAGAGCGGTACACAGATACGCAGTATTTT. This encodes CASSSERYTDTQYF.